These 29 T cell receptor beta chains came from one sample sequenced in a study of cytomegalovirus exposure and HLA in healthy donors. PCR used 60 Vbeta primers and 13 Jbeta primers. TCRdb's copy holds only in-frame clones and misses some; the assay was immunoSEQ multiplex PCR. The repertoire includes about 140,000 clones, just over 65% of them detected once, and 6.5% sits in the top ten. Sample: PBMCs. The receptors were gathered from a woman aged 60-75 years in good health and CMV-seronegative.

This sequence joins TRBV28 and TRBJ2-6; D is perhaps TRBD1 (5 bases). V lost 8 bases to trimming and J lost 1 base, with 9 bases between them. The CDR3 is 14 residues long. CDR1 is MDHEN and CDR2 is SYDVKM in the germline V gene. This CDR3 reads CASARVSGANVLTF. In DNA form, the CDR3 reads TGTGCCAGCGCCAGGGTGTCTGGGGCCAACGTCCTGACTTTC. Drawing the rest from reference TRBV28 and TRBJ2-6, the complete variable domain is DVKVTQSSRYLVKRTGEKVFLECVQDMDHENMFWYRQDPGLGLRLIYFSYDVKMKEKGDIPEGYSVSREKKERFSLILESASTNQTSMYLCASARVSGANVLTFGAGSRLTVL.

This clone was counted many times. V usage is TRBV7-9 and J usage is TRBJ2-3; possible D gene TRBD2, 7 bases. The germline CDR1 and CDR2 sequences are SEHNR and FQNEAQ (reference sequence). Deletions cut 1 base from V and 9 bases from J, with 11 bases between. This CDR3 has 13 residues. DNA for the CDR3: TGTGCCAGCAGCTTAGGGCGGGGGCAGACGCAGTATTTT. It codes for CASSLGRGQTQYF.

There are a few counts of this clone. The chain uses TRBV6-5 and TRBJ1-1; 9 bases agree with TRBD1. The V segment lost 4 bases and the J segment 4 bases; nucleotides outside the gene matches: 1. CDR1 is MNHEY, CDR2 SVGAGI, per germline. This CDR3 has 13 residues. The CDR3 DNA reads TGTGCCAGCAGTTGGGACAGGGTCACTGAAGCTTTCTTT. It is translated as CASSWDRVTEAFF.

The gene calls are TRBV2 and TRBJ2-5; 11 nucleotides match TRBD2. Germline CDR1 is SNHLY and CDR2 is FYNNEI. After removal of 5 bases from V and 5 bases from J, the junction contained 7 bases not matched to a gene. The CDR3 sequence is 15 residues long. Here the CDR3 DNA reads TGTGCCAGCAGTTTAGCGGGAGGGGTGAGCGAGACCCAGTACTTC. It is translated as CASSLAGGVSETQYF.

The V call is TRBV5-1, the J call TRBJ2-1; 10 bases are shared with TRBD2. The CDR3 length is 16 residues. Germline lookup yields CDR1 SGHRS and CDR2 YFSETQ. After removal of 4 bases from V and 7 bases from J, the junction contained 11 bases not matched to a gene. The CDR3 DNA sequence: TGCGCCAGCAGCCCCGAAGGGCTAGCGGGAGCTAATGAGCAGTTCTTC. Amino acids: CASSPEGLAGANEQFF. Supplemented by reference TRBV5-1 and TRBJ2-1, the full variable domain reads KAGVTQTPRYLIKTRGQQVTLSCSPISGHRSVSWYQQTPGQGLQFLFEYFSETQRNKGNFPGRFSGRQFSNSRSEMNVSTLELGDSALYLCASSPEGLAGANEQFFGPGTRLTVL.

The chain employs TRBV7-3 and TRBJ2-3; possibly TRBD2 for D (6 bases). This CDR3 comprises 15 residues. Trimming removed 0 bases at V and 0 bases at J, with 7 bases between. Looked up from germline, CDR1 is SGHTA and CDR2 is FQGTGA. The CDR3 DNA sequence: TGTGCCAGCAGCTTAACGACTAGTAGCACAGATACGCAGTATTTT. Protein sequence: CASSLTTSSTDTQYF.

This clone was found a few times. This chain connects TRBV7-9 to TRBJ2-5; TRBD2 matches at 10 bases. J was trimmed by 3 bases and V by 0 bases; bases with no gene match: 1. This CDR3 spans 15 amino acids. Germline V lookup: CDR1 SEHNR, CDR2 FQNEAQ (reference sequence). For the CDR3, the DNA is TGTGCCAGCAGCTTAGCCCTAGCGGGGGAAGAGACCCAGTACTTC. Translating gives CASSLALAGEETQYF.

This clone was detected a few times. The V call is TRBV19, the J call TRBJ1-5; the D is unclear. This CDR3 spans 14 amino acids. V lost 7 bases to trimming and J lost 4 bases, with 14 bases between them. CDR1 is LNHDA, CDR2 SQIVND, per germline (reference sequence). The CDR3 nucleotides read TGTGCCAGTATTGGGTTAACGGGGAATCAGCCCCAGCATTTT. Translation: CASIGLTGNQPQHF.

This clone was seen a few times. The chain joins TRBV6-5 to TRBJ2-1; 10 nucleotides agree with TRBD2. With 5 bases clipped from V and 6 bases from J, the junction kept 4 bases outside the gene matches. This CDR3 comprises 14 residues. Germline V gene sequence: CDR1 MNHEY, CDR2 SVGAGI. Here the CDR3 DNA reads TGTGCCAGCAGTAGGCTAGCGGGGGTCAATGAGCAGTTCTTC. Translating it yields CASSRLAGVNEQFF.

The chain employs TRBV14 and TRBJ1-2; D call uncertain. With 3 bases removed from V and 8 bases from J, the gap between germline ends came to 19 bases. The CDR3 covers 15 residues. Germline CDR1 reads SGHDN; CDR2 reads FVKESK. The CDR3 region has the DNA TGTGCCAGCAGCCACCGAAACACCCTGGTGCGGGGCTACACCTTC. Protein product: CASSHRNTLVRGYTF.

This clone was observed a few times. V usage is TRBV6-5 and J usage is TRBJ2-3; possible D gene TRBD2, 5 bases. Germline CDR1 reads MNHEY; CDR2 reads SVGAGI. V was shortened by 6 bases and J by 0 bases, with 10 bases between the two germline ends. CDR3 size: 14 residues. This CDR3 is CASSQRSSTDTQYF. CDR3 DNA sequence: TGTGCCAGCAGCCAGCGGTCTAGCACAGATACGCAGTATTTT.

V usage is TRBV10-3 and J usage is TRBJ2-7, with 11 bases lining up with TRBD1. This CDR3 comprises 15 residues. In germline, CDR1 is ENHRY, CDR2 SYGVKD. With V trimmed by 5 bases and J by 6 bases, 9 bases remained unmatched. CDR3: CAISPPGQGVGEQYF. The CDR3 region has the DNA TGTGCCATCAGTCCTCCGGGACAGGGGGTTGGCGAGCAGTACTTC.

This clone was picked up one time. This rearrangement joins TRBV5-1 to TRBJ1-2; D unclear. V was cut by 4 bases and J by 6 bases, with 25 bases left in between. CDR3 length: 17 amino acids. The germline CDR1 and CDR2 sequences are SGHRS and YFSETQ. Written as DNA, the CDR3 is TGCGCCAGCAGCCCCATGGGTAGCGGAGCGCGGTTGGATGGCTACACCTTC. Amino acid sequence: CASSPMGSGARLDGYTF.

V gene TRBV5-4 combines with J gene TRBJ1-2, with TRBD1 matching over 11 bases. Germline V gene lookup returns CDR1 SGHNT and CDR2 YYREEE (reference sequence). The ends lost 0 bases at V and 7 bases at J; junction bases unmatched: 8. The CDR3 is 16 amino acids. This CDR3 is CASSLVRGQGARGYTF. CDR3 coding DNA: TGTGCCAGCAGCTTGGTTCGTGGACAGGGGGCGCGTGGCTACACCTTC.

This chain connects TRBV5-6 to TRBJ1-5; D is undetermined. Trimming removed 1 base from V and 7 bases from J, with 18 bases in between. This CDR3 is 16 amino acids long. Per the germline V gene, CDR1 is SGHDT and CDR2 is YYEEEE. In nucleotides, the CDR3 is TGTGCCAGCAGCTTGTGGTTGTTTAGGTCCGGGCAGCCCCAGCATTTT. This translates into CASSLWLFRSGQPQHF.

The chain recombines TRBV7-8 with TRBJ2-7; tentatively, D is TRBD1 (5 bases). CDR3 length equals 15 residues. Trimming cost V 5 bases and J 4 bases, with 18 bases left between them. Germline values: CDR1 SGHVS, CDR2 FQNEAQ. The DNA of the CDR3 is TGTGCCAGCAGCCGAGAAGAGACAGTAGCTTACGAGCAGTACTTC. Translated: CASSREETVAYEQYF.

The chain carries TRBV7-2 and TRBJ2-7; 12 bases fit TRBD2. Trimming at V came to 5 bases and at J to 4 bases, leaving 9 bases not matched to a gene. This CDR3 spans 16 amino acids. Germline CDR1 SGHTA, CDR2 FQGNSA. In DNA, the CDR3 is TGTGCCAGCAGCCTTGCTAGCGGGGGGGCCGCGTACGAGCAGTACTTC. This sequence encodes CASSLASGGAAYEQYF.

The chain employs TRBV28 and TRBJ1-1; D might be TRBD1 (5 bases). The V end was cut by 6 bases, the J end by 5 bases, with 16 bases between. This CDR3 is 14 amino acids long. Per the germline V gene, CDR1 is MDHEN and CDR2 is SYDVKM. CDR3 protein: CASRGGGARTEAFF. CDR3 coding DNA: TGTGCCAGCAGGGGTGGAGGGGCGCGTACTGAAGCTTTCTTT.

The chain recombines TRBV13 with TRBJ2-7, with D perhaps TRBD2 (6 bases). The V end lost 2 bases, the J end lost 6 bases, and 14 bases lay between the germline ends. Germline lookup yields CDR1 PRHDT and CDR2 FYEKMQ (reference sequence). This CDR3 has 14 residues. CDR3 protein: CASSLPTVGGEQYF. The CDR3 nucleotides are TGTGCCAGCAGCTTACCCACGGTGGGGGGCGAGCAGTACTTC.

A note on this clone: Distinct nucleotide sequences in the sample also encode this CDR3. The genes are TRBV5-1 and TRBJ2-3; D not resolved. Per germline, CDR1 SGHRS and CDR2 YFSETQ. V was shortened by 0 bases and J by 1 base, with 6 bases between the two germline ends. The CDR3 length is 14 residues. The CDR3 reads CASSLDTRTDTQYF. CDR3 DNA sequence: TGCGCCAGCAGCTTGGACACACGCACAGATACGCAGTATTTT.

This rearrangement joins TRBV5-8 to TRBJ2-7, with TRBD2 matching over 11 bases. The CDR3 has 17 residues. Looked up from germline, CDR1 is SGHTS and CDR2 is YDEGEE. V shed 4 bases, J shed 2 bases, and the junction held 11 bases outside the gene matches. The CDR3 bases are TGTGCCAGCAGCGACGCCAAACTAGCGGGAGTTACCTACGAGCAGTACTTC. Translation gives CASSDAKLAGVTYEQYF.

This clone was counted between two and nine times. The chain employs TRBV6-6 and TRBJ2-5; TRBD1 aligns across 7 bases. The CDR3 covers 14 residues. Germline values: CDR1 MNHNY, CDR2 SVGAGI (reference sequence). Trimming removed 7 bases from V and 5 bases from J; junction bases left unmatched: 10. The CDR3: CASNPTGRLETQYF. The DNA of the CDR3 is TGTGCCAGCAACCCGACAGGGCGGTTGGAGACCCAGTACTTC.

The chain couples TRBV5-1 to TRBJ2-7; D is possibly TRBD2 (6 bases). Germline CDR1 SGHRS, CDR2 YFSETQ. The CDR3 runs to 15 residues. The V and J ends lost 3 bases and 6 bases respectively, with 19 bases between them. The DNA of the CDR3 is TGCGCCAGCAGCTCCACCGGGGGACCCGGGGTCGAGCAGTACTTC. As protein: CASSSTGGPGVEQYF. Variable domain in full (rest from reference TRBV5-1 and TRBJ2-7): KAGVTQTPRYLIKTRGQQVTLSCSPISGHRSVSWYQQTPGQGLQFLFEYFSETQRNKGNFPGRFSGRQFSNSRSEMNVSTLELGDSALYLCASSSTGGPGVEQYFGPGTRLTVT.

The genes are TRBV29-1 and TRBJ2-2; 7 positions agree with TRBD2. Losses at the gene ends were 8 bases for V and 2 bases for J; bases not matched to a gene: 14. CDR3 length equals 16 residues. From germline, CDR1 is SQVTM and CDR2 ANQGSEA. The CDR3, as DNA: TGCAGCACAACCGGGTGGGGGGGTACTAACACCGGGGAGCTGTTTTTT. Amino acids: CSTTGWGGTNTGELFF.

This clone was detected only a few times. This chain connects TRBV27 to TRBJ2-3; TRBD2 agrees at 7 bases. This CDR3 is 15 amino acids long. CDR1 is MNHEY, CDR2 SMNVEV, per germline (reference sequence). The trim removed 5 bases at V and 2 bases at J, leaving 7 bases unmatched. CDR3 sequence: CASSPTSLLTDTQYF. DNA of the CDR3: TGTGCCAGCAGTCCGACTAGCCTCCTCACAGATACGCAGTATTTT.

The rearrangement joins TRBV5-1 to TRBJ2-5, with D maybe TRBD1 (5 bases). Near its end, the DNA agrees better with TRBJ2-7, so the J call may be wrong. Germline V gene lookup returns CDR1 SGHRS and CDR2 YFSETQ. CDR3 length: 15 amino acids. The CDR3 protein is CASSLAPTETYEQYF. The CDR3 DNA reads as TGCGCCAGCAGCTTGGCCCCGACAGAGACCTACGAGCAGTACTTC.

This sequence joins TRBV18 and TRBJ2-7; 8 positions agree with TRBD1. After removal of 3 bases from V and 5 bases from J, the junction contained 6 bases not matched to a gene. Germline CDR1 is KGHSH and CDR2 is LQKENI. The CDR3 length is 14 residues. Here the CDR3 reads CASSPQTGVDEQYF. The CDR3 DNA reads TGTGCCAGCTCACCCCAGACAGGGGTCGACGAGCAGTACTTC.

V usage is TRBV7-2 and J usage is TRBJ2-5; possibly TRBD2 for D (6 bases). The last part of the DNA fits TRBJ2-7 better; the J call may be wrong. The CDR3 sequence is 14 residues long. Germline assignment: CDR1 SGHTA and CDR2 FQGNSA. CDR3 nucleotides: TGTGCCAGCAGCTCGGACTACCCATTCTACGAGCAGTACTTC. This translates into CASSSDYPFYEQYF.

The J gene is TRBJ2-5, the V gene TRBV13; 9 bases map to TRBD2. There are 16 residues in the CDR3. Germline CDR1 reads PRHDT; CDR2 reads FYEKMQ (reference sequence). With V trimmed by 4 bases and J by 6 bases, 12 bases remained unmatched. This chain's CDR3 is CASSSGVRGGGKTQYF. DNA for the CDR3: TGTGCCAGCAGCTCCGGCGTGCGGGGGGGCGGAAAGACCCAGTACTTC.